The 13 T cell receptor beta chains listed next were all sequenced from one sample in a study of blood T cell repertoires in COVID-19. The protocol was immunoSEQ multiplex PCR, while the TCRdb copy is restricted to in-frame clones and leaves out a portion. This table has some 110,000 clones, about 79% appearing once. The specimen sequenced was peripheral blood. These receptors all stem from a man older than 75 with COVID-19, enrolled during active disease.

The chain couples TRBV27 to TRBJ1-5; the D is unclear. V dropped 2 bases and J dropped 4 bases, with 9 bases sitting between them. CDR1 and CDR2 (germline): MNHEY, SMNVEV (reference sequence). This CDR3 comprises 14 residues. CDR3 loop: CASSLLAGNQPQHF. In DNA, the CDR3 is TGTGCCAGCAGTTTACTTGCGGGGAATCAGCCCCAGCATTTT.

This clone was detected only a few times. This chain connects TRBV6-5 to TRBJ1-1, with D unresolved. Trimming took 9 bases from V and 0 from J, leaving 11 bases between them. Looked up from germline, CDR1 is MNHEY and CDR2 is SVGAGI. This CDR3 has 13 residues. CDR3: CASAASLNTEAFF. The CDR3 nucleotides are TGTGCCAGTGCCGCTAGCCTGAACACTGAAGCTTTCTTT.

The chain is built from TRBV14 and TRBJ1-4; 7 bases align to TRBD1. There are 14 residues in the CDR3. Germline CDR1 reads SGHDN; CDR2 reads FVKESK. V gave up 2 bases and J gave up 8 bases; unmatched junction bases: 5. The CDR3 is CASSQTGAGEKLFF. Written as DNA, the CDR3 is TGTGCCAGCAGCCAAACAGGGGCAGGAGAAAAACTGTTTTTT.

This clone was recorded once. This chain connects TRBV19 to TRBJ1-4, with a possible D match to TRBD1 (6 bases). The CDR3 is made up of 16 amino acids. Looked up from germline, CDR1 is LNHDA and CDR2 is SQIVND (reference sequence). V lost 4 bases, J lost 4 bases, and 16 bases lay in between. The CDR3 region has the DNA TGTGCCAGTAGTACATCCCCGGACAGTATTAATGAAAAACTGTTTTTT. Its protein is CASSTSPDSINEKLFF.

This clone was seen a few times. This rearrangement joins TRBV5-1 to TRBJ1-6, with D perhaps TRBD1 (6 bases). Trimming removed 0 bases from V and 5 bases from J, with 6 bases in between. This CDR3 is built from 14 residues. Per germline, CDR1 SGHRS and CDR2 YFSETQ. In nucleotides, the CDR3 is TGCGCCAGCAGCTTGGGGACAGATAATTCACCCCTCCACTTT. It specifies CASSLGTDNSPLHF.

The V gene is TRBV5-6, the J gene TRBJ2-7; 7 positions match TRBD2. CDR3 size: 12 residues. The V and J ends lost 8 bases and 0 bases, in that order; junction bases with no gene match: 2. Germline values: CDR1 SGHDT, CDR2 YYEEEE. CDR3 protein: CASRGSSYEQYF. The CDR3 DNA sequence: TGTGCCAGTCGCGGGAGCTCCTACGAGCAGTACTTC.

The CDR3 here is CSVLTGGGSSYNEQFF. The CDR3 DNA sequence: TGCAGCGTTCTGACAGGGGGTGGGAGCTCCTACAATGAGCAGTTCTTC. This chain connects TRBV29-1 to TRBJ2-1, with 9 positions matching TRBD1. The CDR3 spans 16 residues. Germline-derived CDR1 and CDR2 are SQVTM and ANQGSEA. With V trimmed by 5 bases and J by 0 bases, 8 bases remained unmatched.

The chain couples TRBV7-9 to TRBJ2-7, with 11 bases fitting TRBD1. Germline CDR1 SEHNR, CDR2 FQNEAQ (reference sequence). The J segment lost 6 bases and the V segment lost 4 bases, leaving 5 bases of the junction unmatched. The CDR3 loop spans 14 amino acids. CDR3 DNA: TGTGCCAGCAGCTGGGACAGGGGGTCGTCCGAGCAGTACTTC. Translating gives CASSWDRGSSEQYF.

The chain is built from TRBV20-1 and TRBJ1-2, with 8 bases matching TRBD1. Germline CDR1 reads DFQATT; CDR2 reads SNEGSKA (reference sequence). With 3 bases clipped from V and 7 bases from J, the junction kept 10 bases outside the gene matches. The CDR3 extends over 14 amino acids. CDR3 nucleotides: TGCAGTGCTAGTCTAGGGCAGGGGGCTGCTGGCTACACCTTC. This translates into CSASLGQGAAGYTF.

The count of this clone is one. The chain carries TRBV5-1 and TRBJ1-1; 7 nucleotides line up with TRBD1. The V and J ends lost 4 bases and 3 bases, in that order; junction bases with no gene match: 9. Per the germline V gene, CDR1 is SGHRS and CDR2 is YFSETQ. The CDR3 totals 15 residues. The CDR3 protein is CASSRGTVQDTEAFF. Here the CDR3 DNA reads TGCGCCAGCAGCCGTGGGACAGTCCAAGACACTGAAGCTTTCTTT.

This chain joins TRBV7-8 and TRBJ1-5; D is uncertain. Germline V lookup: CDR1 SGHVS, CDR2 FQNEAQ. V was trimmed by 1 base and J by 3 bases, leaving 4 bases between them. The CDR3 is 13 residues long. CDR3 DNA: TGTGCCAGCAGCTTAGGACACAATCAGCCCCAGCATTTT. Encoded protein: CASSLGHNQPQHF. The variable domain in full, completed from reference TRBV7-8 and TRBJ1-5, reads GAGVSQSPRYKVAKRGQDVALRCDPISGHVSLFWYQQALGQGPEFLTYFQNEAQLDKSGLPSDRFFAERPEGSVSTLKIQRTQQEDSAVYLCASSLGHNQPQHFGDGTRLSIL.

This clone was seen just once. The CDR3 coding sequence is TGTGCCAGCAGCTTAGAGTCAGGGTCTTCAGCTTTCTTT. As protein: CASSLESGSSAFF. This rearrangement joins TRBV7-9 to TRBJ1-1; D is possibly TRBD1 (5 bases). Trimming cost V 1 base and J 10 bases, with 13 bases left between them. This CDR3 has 13 residues. Germline V gives CDR1 SEHNR, CDR2 FQNEAQ (reference sequence). Combining the CDR3 with reference TRBV7-9 and TRBJ1-1 gives the whole variable domain DTGVSQNPRHKITKRGQNVTFRCDPISEHNRLYWYRQTLGQGPEFLTYFQNEAQLEKSRLLSDRFSAERPKGSFSTLEIQRTEQGDSAMYLCASSLESGSSAFFGQGTRLTVV.

This clone has a handful of counts. The CDR3 region is CASSESTGGTGANVLTF. Here the CDR3 DNA reads TGCGCCAGCAGTGAGTCTACAGGGGGTACTGGGGCCAACGTCCTGACTTTC. The rearrangement joins TRBV10-1 to TRBJ2-6; the match to TRBD1 covers 8 bases. CDR3 length: 17 residues. Germline CDR1 WNHNN, CDR2 SYGVQD (reference sequence). Losses at the gene ends were 0 bases for V and 2 bases for J; bases not matched to a gene: 3.